The rows below give T cell receptor beta chains drawn from one sample of a study of monozygotic twins with inflammatory bowel disease. TCRdb reprocessed the 5' RACE reads and reports one entry per CDR3 protein, with no DNA. The sample's table shows roughly 160,000 distinct CDR3 sequences. Sequences were obtained from blood. The origin of the receptors is a human donor with ulcerative colitis or Crohn's disease, or a healthy co-twin of an affected twin (not recorded which). Both conserved end residues are part of each CDR3. The order of the fields is clone size, V gene, J gene, CDR3 protein. Rows may omit the clone size; those that give it use once, few, many or a size class.

size: NA; V: TRBV19; J: TRBJ2-6; CDR3: CASSIHLTGVSGGANVLTF
size: NA; V: TRBV2; J: TRBJ1-1; CDR3: CASSELYEAFF
size: NA; V: TRBV20-1; J: TRBJ2-3; CDR3: CSVAGTSGWDDTQYF
size: medium-sized; V: TRBV4-3; J: TRBJ2-1; CDR3: CASSLGTSGSNNEQFF
size: NA; V: TRBV5-1; J: TRBJ2-2; CDR3: CASSLVFSGELFF
size: NA; V: TRBV7-9; J: TRBJ2-1; CDR3: CAGEGLAGLSSYNEQFF
size: NA; V: TRBV6-5; J: TRBJ1-2; CDR3: CASSYSRTAYYGYTF
size: NA; V: TRBV27; J: TRBJ1-2; CDR3: CASSDGVGYTF
size: NA; V: TRBV28; J: TRBJ1-1; CDR3: CASISNTEAFF
size: NA; V: TRBV3-1; J: TRBJ2-7; CDR3: CASSLGQGHSYEQYF
size: NA; V: TRBV14; J: TRBJ2-3; CDR3: CASSQDWSLASDTQYF
size: NA; V: TRBV28; J: TRBJ2-3; CDR3: CASTQRYHTDTQYF
size: NA; V: TRBV30; J: TRBJ1-6; CDR3: CAWSAGGIPLHF
size: NA; V: TRBV7-2; J: TRBJ2-1; CDR3: CASSLGAGASYNEQFF
size: NA; V: TRBV4-3; J: TRBJ2-2; CDR3: CASSPQGVLDAGELFF
size: NA; V: TRBV28; J: TRBJ2-1; CDR3: CASSFWGGAGNEQFF
size: NA; V: TRBV29-1; J: TRBJ2-2; CDR3: CSVEGLRAGELFF
size: NA; V: TRBV6-1; J: TRBJ1-5; CDR3: CASSEGLSPNQPQHF
size: NA; V: TRBV3-1; J: TRBJ1-1; CDR3: CASTRRGNTEAFF
size: NA; V: TRBV27; J: TRBJ2-4; CDR3: CASSLSGSALAKNIQYF
size: NA; V: TRBV28; J: TRBJ2-3; CDR3: CASSSRTGLDTQYF
size: NA; V: TRBV9; J: TRBJ1-2; CDR3: CASSNRDGGSNYGYTF
size: NA; V: TRBV6-5; J: TRBJ1-2; CDR3: CASSSRDSYGYTF
size: NA; V: TRBV2; J: TRBJ2-7; CDR3: CASRDTYEQYF
size: NA; V: TRBV5-1; J: TRBJ2-1; CDR3: CASSSGRGQDEQFF
size: NA; V: TRBV4-3; J: TRBJ2-3; CDR3: CASSQGVGAGTQYF
size: NA; V: TRBV7-2; J: TRBJ2-7; CDR3: CASSPDSSHYEQYF
size: NA; V: TRBV9; J: TRBJ1-1; CDR3: CASSVGAGFQPEAFF
size: NA; V: TRBV7-3; J: TRBJ2-5; CDR3: CASSRDSEETQYF